The 26 T cell receptor beta chains listed next were all sequenced from one sample in a study of T cell responses to AZD1222 COVID-19 vaccine. Measured with immunoSEQ multiplex PCR; TCRdb has only the in-frame clones, and not every one. The sample gives fewer than 200,000 clones, over 80% of which show up once; roughly a tenth is in the top ten. Source: peripheral blood, taken on day 0 of AZD1222 vaccination. The receptors originated from an adult in good health.

V and J are TRBV6-5 and TRBJ1-2; 7 bases agree with TRBD1. From germline, CDR1 is MNHEY and CDR2 SVGAGI. The CDR3 covers 15 residues. V gave up 4 bases and J gave up 0 bases; unmatched junction bases: 5. DNA of the CDR3: TGTGCCAGCAGTTCGAACAGGGGAGCTAACTATGGCTACACCTTC. Amino acid sequence: CASSSNRGANYGYTF.

The chain uses TRBV27 and TRBJ2-2; D gene unclear. Trimming stripped 8 bases from V and 8 bases from J, with 9 bases between. Germline-derived CDR1 and CDR2 are MNHEY and SMNVEV (reference sequence). This CDR3 is 11 amino acids long. The DNA of the CDR3 is TGTGCCAGCGGGGTATGGGGGGAGCTGTTTTTT. It encodes CASGVWGELFF.

The genes are TRBV11-2 and TRBJ1-6; no firm D call. The CDR3 extends over 12 amino acids. Germline-derived CDR1 and CDR2 are SGHAT and FQNNGV. V lost 3 bases to trimming and J lost 5 bases, with 2 bases between them. The CDR3: CASSFNNSPLHF. The CDR3, as DNA: TGTGCCAGCAGCTTTAATAATTCACCCCTCCACTTT.

This chain uses TRBV19 with TRBJ2-1; 7 bases match TRBD2. The CDR3 runs to 16 residues. The V gene end was trimmed by 0 bases and the J gene end by 0 bases; junction bases not matched to a gene: 2. Germline lookup yields CDR1 LNHDA and CDR2 SQIVND (reference sequence). The CDR3 loop is CASSIDGGSSYNEQFF. CDR3 DNA sequence: TGTGCCAGTAGTATAGACGGCGGGAGCTCCTACAATGAGCAGTTCTTC. The complete variable domain, with remaining parts taken from reference TRBV19 and TRBJ2-1, reads DGGITQSPKYLFRKEGQNVTLSCEQNLNHDAMYWYRQDPGQGLRLIYYSQIVNDFQKGDIAEGYSVSREKKESFPLTVTSAQKNPTAFYLCASSIDGGSSYNEQFFGPGTRLTVL.

The chain recombines TRBV5-6 with TRBJ1-2, with D possibly TRBD1 on 5 matching bases. Trimming took 2 bases from V and 8 from J, leaving 16 bases between them. The CDR3 sequence is 14 residues long. The germline CDR1 and CDR2 sequences are SGHDT and YYEEEE. The CDR3 coding sequence is TGTGCCAGCAGCTTTCTAGACCCGGGGGAAGGCTACACCTTC. This sequence encodes CASSFLDPGEGYTF.

The chain uses TRBV19 and TRBJ1-2; the D is unclear. V dropped 4 bases and J dropped 8 bases, with 8 bases sitting between them. The CDR3 loop spans 11 amino acids. Germline assignment: CDR1 LNHDA and CDR2 SQIVND (reference sequence). The CDR3 loop is CASSNQQGYTF. The DNA of the CDR3 is TGTGCCAGTAGTAACCAGCAGGGCTACACCTTC.

This chain joins TRBV29-1 and TRBJ2-2, with D perhaps matching TRBD2 (5 bases). The CDR3 length is 13 residues. CDR1 SQVTM and CDR2 ANQGSEA come from the germline V gene. V was clipped by 7 bases and J by 5 bases, with 14 bases between them. The CDR3 protein is CSGGIGGTGELFF. In DNA, the CDR3 is TGCAGCGGTGGTATTGGAGGTACCGGGGAGCTGTTTTTT.

In its sample, this clone was seen once. This sequence joins TRBV19 and TRBJ1-2; possibly TRBD1 for D (5 bases). V dropped 3 bases and J dropped 4 bases, with 18 bases sitting between them. The CDR3 extends over 16 amino acids. The germline V gene has CDR1 LNHDA and CDR2 SQIVND (reference sequence). CDR3 region: CASSISTRVFIYGYTF. In nucleotides, the CDR3 is TGTGCCAGTAGTATTTCTACCAGGGTCTTTATCTATGGCTACACCTTC. The entire variable domain, with the rest obtained from reference TRBV19 and TRBJ1-2, is as follows: DGGITQSPKYLFRKEGQNVTLSCEQNLNHDAMYWYRQDPGQGLRLIYYSQIVNDFQKGDIAEGYSVSREKKESFPLTVTSAQKNPTAFYLCASSISTRVFIYGYTFGSGTRLTVV.

The V call is TRBV7-8, the J call TRBJ2-1, with 9 positions matching TRBD2. V was clipped by 5 bases and J by 6 bases; unmatched bases: 5. The CDR3 length is 14 residues. Germline V lookup: CDR1 SGHVS, CDR2 FQNEAQ. The CDR3 region has the DNA TGTGCCAGCAGCCCGCGGGAGGGCCTCAATGAGCAGTTCTTC. It is translated as CASSPREGLNEQFF.

This sequence joins TRBV18 and TRBJ1-2; a possible D gene is TRBD1 (5 bases). CDR1 KGHSH and CDR2 LQKENI come from the germline V gene. The CDR3 is 14 residues long. The V end was cut by 6 bases, the J end by 2 bases, with 13 bases between. The CDR3 region is CASSRDSGNYGYTF. For the CDR3, the DNA is TGTGCCAGCTCCCGGGACTCGGGGAACTATGGCTACACCTTC.

The chain combines TRBV5-1 with TRBJ1-2; a weak D match, TRBD1 (5 bases). The CDR3 loop spans 15 amino acids. From germline, CDR1 is SGHRS and CDR2 YFSETQ. The V end was cut by 5 bases, the J end by 6 bases, with 20 bases between. DNA for the CDR3: TGCGCCAGCAGACCTACCGGCAGGGTAGTCGATGGCTACACCTTC. Amino acids: CASRPTGRVVDGYTF.

This chain links TRBV10-3 with TRBJ1-3; tentative D call: TRBD1 (6 bases). This CDR3 is built from 15 residues. Trimming left V 3 bases short and J 4 bases short, with 13 bases between. The germline gives CDR1 ENHRY, CDR2 SYGVKD. The CDR3 bases are TGTGCCATCAGTGATGGGGGGGCGAAAGGAAACACCATATATTTT. Amino acids: CAISDGGAKGNTIYF.

This chain connects TRBV11-1 to TRBJ1-5, with a weak D call TRBD1 (5 bases). The germline CDR1 and CDR2 sequences are SGHAT and FQDESV (reference sequence). The CDR3 consists of 16 residues. V dropped 8 bases and J dropped 0 bases, with 17 bases sitting between them. The CDR3 coding sequence is TGTGCCAGCTATCACAGACAGCTGTATAGCAATCAGCCCCAGCATTTT. This codes for CASYHRQLYSNQPQHF.

The chain carries TRBV15 and TRBJ1-4; possibly TRBD1 for D (6 bases). CDR1 and CDR2 from the germline V gene are LNHNV and YYDKDF (reference sequence). V lost 1 base to trimming and J lost 4 bases, with 13 bases between them. CDR3 length: 16 amino acids. CDR3 in amino acids: CATSRGRQANNEKLFF. CDR3 DNA: TGTGCCACCAGCAGAGGCCGACAGGCTAATAATGAAAAACTGTTTTTT. Full variable domain (missing parts from reference TRBV15 and TRBJ1-4): DAMVIQNPRYQVTQFGKPVTLSCSQTLNHNVMYWYQQKSSQAPKLLFHYYDKDFNNEADTPDNFQSRRPNTSFCFLDIRSPGLGDTAMYLCATSRGRQANNEKLFFGSGTQLSVL.

The chain carries TRBV7-9 and TRBJ1-2; D might be TRBD1 (6 bases). Trimming left V 2 bases short and J 0 bases short, with 10 bases between. This CDR3 region has 15 residues. CDR1 is SEHNR and CDR2 is FQNEAQ in the germline V gene (reference sequence). The chain's CDR3 is CASSLSGGANYGYTF. In nucleotides, the CDR3 is TGTGCCAGCAGCTTAAGTGGGGGCGCTAACTATGGCTACACCTTC.

V is TRBV5-1 and J is TRBJ2-7; 7 positions agree with TRBD1. Looked up from germline, CDR1 is SGHRS and CDR2 is YFSETQ. Unmatched junction bases numbered 3, after V lost 0 bases and J lost 3 bases. This CDR3 region has 14 residues. CDR3 sequence (DNA): TGCGCCAGCAGCTTGGAGGGGGCCGGCTACGAGCAGTACTTC. It translates to CASSLEGAGYEQYF.

This chain connects TRBV7-9 to TRBJ1-1; weak D call: TRBD1 (5 bases). Germline V gene lookup returns CDR1 SEHNR and CDR2 FQNEAQ (reference sequence). V shed 4 bases and J shed 0 bases, with 15 bases lying between them. This CDR3 is 16 amino acids long. The CDR3 loop reads CASSSAGHQMNTEAFF. The CDR3 nucleotides are TGTGCCAGCAGCTCAGCAGGGCACCAAATGAACACTGAAGCTTTCTTT.

The chain links TRBV4-2 to TRBJ1-5; 8 positions agree with TRBD1. Germline CDR1 reads LGHNA; CDR2 reads YNFKEQ. J gave up 7 bases and V 3 bases, and 5 bases lay outside the gene matches. The CDR3 runs 14 residues. The DNA of the CDR3 is TGTGCCAGCAGCCACCTGGACAGGGACCAGCCCCAGCATTTT. Protein sequence: CASSHLDRDQPQHF.

V and J are TRBV19 and TRBJ1-1; 9 bases are a match to TRBD1. Germline CDR1 reads LNHDA; CDR2 reads SQIVND (reference sequence). The CDR3 has 17 amino acids. V lost 5 bases, J lost 0 bases, and 10 bases stayed unmatched. Here the CDR3 DNA reads TGTGCCAGTAGTTCCTTACAGGGGGCCGGAGTGAACACTGAAGCTTTCTTT. Its translation: CASSSLQGAGVNTEAFF. The full variable domain, completed using reference TRBV19 and TRBJ1-1, is DGGITQSPKYLFRKEGQNVTLSCEQNLNHDAMYWYRQDPGQGLRLIYYSQIVNDFQKGDIAEGYSVSREKKESFPLTVTSAQKNPTAFYLCASSSLQGAGVNTEAFFGQGTRLTVV.

The rearrangement links TRBV20-1 to TRBJ1-3; D is undetermined. This CDR3 has 14 residues. Germline-derived CDR1 and CDR2 are DFQATT and SNEGSKA (reference sequence). V was pared by 6 bases and J by 0 bases, with 12 bases between. CDR3 region: CSASNSVSGNTIYF. As DNA, the CDR3 is TGCAGTGCAAGTAACAGCGTCTCTGGAAACACCATATATTTT.

The rearrangement joins TRBV11-2 to TRBJ1-2; D not resolved. This CDR3 region has 14 residues. Trimming removed 5 bases at V and 4 bases at J, with 14 bases between. CDR1 and CDR2 (germline): SGHAT, FQNNGV. The CDR3 loop is CASSLQPTSYGYTF. The DNA for the CDR3 is TGTGCCAGCAGCCTACAGCCAACTAGCTATGGCTACACCTTC.

This sequence joins TRBV7-9 and TRBJ2-4; 9 positions agree with TRBD2. The CDR3 spans 18 residues. Germline V CDR1 and CDR2: SEHNR, FQNEAQ (reference sequence). The ends lost 3 bases at V and 2 bases at J; junction bases unmatched: 11. The CDR3 is CASSLALAGIGTKNIQYF. CDR3 bases: TGTGCCAGCAGCTTGGCACTAGCGGGCATCGGGACCAAAAACATTCAGTACTTC.

The chain uses TRBV27 and TRBJ1-1; unclear D gene. Per germline, CDR1 MNHEY and CDR2 SMNVEV (reference sequence). This CDR3 is built from 14 residues. Trimming took off 4 bases at V and 5 bases at J, with 14 bases between the two ends. CDR3 protein: CASSWGAIATEAFF. The CDR3, as DNA: TGTGCCAGCAGTTGGGGTGCGATAGCGACTGAAGCTTTCTTT.

The chain carries TRBV6-5 and TRBJ1-5; D is perhaps TRBD1 (5 bases). The CDR3 loop spans 15 amino acids. The ends were cut back, 8 bases at V and 6 bases at J, with 20 bases in the middle. The germline CDR1 and CDR2 sequences are MNHEY and SVGAGI. The CDR3 region has the DNA TGTGCCAGCCGAAGCCTGGTGCAGGGTGGTCAGCCCCAGCATTTT. This encodes CASRSLVQGGQPQHF.

V gene TRBV3-1 (or the pseudogene TRBV3-2) combines with J gene TRBJ1-1; D is possibly TRBD1 (6 bases). The germline gives CDR1 LGHDT, CDR2 YNNKEL (reference sequence). The CDR3 is 15 residues long. The V and J ends lost 4 bases and 9 bases respectively, with 21 bases between them. CDR3: CASSLGVGTTTQAFF. The CDR3 DNA follows: TGTGCCAGCAGCCTTGGGGTTGGGACAACTACTCAAGCTTTCTTT.

J is TRBJ1-2 and V is TRBV12-3 or TRBV12-4; D not resolved. The CDR3 covers 13 residues. V dropped 6 bases and J dropped 7 bases, with 15 bases sitting between them. The CDR3 region has the DNA TGTGCCAGCAGAGTTCCAGGTCGGTTTGGCTACACCTTC. Its protein is CASRVPGRFGYTF.